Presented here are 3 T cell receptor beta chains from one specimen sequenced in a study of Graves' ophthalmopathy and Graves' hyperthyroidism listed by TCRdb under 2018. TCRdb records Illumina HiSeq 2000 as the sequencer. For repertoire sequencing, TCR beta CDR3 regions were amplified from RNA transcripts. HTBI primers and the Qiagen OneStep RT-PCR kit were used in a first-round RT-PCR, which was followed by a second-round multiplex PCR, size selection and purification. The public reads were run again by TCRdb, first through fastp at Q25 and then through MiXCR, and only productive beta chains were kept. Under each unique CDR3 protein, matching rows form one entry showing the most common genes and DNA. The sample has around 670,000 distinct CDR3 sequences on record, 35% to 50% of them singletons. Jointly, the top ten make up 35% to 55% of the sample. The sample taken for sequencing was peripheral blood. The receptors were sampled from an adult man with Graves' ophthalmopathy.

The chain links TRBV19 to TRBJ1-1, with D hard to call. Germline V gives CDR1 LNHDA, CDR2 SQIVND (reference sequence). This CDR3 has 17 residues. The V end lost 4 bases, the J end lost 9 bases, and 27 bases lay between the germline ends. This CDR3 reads CASSTLQPTDSLMKAFF. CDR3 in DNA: TGTGCCAGTAGTACCCTTCAACCGACGGATAGCTTAATGAAAGCTTTCTTT.

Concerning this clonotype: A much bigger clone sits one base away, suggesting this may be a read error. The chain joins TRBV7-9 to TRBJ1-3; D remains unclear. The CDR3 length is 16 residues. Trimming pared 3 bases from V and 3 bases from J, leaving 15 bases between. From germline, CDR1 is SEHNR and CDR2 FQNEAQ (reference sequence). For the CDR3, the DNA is TGTGCCAGCAGCTTCCCACAGAGGGCAGGTGGAAACACCATATATTTT. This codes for CASSFPQRAGGNTIYF.

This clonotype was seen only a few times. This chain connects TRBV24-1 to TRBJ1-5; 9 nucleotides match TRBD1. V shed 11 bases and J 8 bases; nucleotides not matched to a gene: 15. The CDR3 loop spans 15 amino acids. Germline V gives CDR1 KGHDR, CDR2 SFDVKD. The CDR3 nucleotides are TGTGCCAGCAGCGAAGGGACAGGGATAGGTGAGCCCCAGCATTTT. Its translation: CASSEGTGIGEPQHF.